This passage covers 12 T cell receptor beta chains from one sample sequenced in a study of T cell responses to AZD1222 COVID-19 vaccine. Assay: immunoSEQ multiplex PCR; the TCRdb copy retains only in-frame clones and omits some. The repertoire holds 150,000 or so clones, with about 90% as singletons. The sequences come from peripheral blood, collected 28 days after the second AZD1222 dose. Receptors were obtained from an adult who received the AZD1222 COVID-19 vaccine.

The CDR3 nucleotides are TGTGCCAGCAGCTTTCCCGACAATGAGCAGTTCTTC. Translated: CASSFPDNEQFF. The V gene is TRBV7-3, the J gene TRBJ2-1; D not resolved. Looked up from germline, CDR1 is SGHTA and CDR2 is FQGTGA. The CDR3 runs to 12 residues. Trimming stripped 3 bases from V and 5 bases from J, with 5 bases between.

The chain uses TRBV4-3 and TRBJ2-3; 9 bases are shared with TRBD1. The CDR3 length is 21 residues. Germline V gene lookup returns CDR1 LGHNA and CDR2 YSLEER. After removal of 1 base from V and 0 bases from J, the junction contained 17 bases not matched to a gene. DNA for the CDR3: TGCGCCAGCAGCCAAGTCTCCCTTACTTTTATCGGGACAGGGAGCACAGATACGCAGTATTTT. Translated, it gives CASSQVSLTFIGTGSTDTQYF.

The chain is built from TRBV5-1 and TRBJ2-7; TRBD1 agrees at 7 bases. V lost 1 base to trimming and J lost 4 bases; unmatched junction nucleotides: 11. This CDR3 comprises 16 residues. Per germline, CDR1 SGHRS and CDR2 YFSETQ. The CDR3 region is CASSLSSETGQYEQYF. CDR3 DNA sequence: TGCGCCAGCAGCTTGTCTTCCGAGACAGGGCAATACGAGCAGTACTTC.

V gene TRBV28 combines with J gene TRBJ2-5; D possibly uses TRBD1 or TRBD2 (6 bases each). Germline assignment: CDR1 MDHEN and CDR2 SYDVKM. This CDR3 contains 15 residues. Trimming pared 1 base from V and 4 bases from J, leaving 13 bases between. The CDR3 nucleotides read TGTGCCAGCAGTTTATTAAAGGGGGGCGCAGAGACCCAGTACTTC. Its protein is CASSLLKGGAETQYF. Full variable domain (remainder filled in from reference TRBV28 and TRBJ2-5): DVKVTQSSRYLVKRTGEKVFLECVQDMDHENMFWYRQDPGLGLRLIYFSYDVKMKEKGDIPEGYSVSREKKERFSLILESASTNQTSMYLCASSLLKGGAETQYFGPGTRLLVL.

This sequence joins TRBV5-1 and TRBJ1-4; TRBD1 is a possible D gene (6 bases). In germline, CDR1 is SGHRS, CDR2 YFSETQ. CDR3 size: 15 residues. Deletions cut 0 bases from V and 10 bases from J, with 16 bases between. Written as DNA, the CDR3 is TGCGCCAGCAGCTTGGGGGCGGACAGACCAGGAAAACTGTTTTTT. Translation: CASSLGADRPGKLFF.

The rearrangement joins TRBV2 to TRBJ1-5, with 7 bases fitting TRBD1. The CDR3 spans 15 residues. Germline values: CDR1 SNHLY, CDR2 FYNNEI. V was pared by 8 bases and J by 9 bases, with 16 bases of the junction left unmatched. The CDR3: CASSGTEGAGGPQHF. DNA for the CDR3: TGTGCCAGCTCTGGGACAGAGGGGGCTGGGGGGCCCCAGCATTTT.

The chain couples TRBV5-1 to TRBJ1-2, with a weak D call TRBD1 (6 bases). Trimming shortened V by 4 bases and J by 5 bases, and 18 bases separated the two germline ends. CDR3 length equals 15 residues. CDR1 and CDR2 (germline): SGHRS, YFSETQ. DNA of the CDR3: TGCGCCAGCAGCCTGGTAGAGGGAAGGGGGTATGGCTACACCTTC. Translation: CASSLVEGRGYGYTF.

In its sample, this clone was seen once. CDR3 sequence reads: CASSPGLTNEQFF. CDR3 DNA sequence: TGTGCCAGCAGCCCCGGACTTACCAATGAGCAGTTCTTC. The chain employs TRBV7-9 and TRBJ2-1, with D perhaps matching TRBD2 (5 bases). The CDR3 contains 13 residues. The germline V gene has CDR1 SEHNR and CDR2 FQNEAQ (reference sequence). V lost 5 bases to trimming and J lost 6 bases, with 11 bases between them.

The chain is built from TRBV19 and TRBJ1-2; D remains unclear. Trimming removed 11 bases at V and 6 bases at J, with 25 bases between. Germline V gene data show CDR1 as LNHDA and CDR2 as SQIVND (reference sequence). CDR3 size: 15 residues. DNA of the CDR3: TGTGCCGCAACCGCCGCACCCTGGGCTCAGGATGGCTACACCTTC. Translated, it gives CAATAAPWAQDGYTF.

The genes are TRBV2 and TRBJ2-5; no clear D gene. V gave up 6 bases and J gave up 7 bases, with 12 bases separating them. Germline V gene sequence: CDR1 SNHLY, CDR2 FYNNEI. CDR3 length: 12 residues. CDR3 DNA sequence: TGTGCCAGCAGGTCGATTTCCGGGACCCAGTACTTC. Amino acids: CASRSISGTQYF.

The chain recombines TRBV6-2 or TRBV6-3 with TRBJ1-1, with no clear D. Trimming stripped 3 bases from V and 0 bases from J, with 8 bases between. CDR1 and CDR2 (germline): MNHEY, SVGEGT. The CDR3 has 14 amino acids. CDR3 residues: CASSYSIMNTEAFF. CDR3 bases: TGTGCCAGCAGTTATTCCATTATGAACACTGAAGCTTTCTTT.

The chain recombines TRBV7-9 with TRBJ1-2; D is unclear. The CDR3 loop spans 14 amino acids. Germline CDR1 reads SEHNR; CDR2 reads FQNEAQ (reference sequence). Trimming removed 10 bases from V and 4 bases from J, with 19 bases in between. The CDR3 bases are TGTGCCACCCCACCAGAAGGGTTGGGCTATGGCTACACCTTC. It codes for CATPPEGLGYGYTF.